Below are 12 T cell receptor beta chains sequenced from a single sample in a study of molecular identifiers for immune sequencing clone quantification. One entry per CDR3 protein, called by TCRdb with MiXCR from the PCR reads. The table lists some 70,000 distinct CDR3 sequences, approximately 18% of them singletons. What was sequenced was naive CD8+ T cells from blood, with Jurkat cell RNA spiked in. Subset defined: FACS-sorted CD8+CD4-CCR7+CD45RA+ naive T cells. All receptors derive from a human donor in good health. Some libraries in this study had Jurkat cell RNA spiked in.

V is TRBV2 and J is TRBJ2-5; D unclear. The germline CDR1 and CDR2 sequences are SNHLY and FYNNEI. This CDR3 spans 10 amino acids. Trimming removed 4 bases from V and 14 bases from J, with 11 bases in between. The CDR3 bases are TGTGCCAGCAGTGGAAAACTTTTTTACTTC. This encodes CASSGKLFYF.

This clonotype was counted many times. The chain combines TRBV2 with TRBJ2-7, with unresolved D. The CDR3 has 14 amino acids. Germline V lookup: CDR1 SNHLY, CDR2 FYNNEI. V was shortened by 7 bases and J by 0 bases, with 13 bases between the two germline ends. The CDR3 loop reads CASINSPSSYEQYF. The CDR3 nucleotides read TGTGCCAGCATAAACAGTCCGAGCTCCTACGAGCAGTACTTC.

At least ten counts were recorded for this clonotype. The chain joins TRBV13 to TRBJ1-1, with 7 bases lining up with TRBD1. This CDR3 contains 17 residues. With V trimmed by 5 bases and J by 4 bases, 16 bases remained unmatched. Germline CDR1 and CDR2: PRHDT and FYEKMQ (reference sequence). The CDR3 DNA reads TGTGCCAGCAGCGCGACCCCGGCGGACAGGCCGACCACTGAAGCTTTCTTT. Translating gives CASSATPADRPTTEAFF.

As regards this clonotype: This may be a read error, as it is one base from a much larger clone. V and J are TRBV4-3 and TRBJ2-1; D is unclear. The V gene lost 0 bases and the J gene lost 6 bases, with 18 bases spanning the gap. Germline V CDR1 and CDR2: LGHNA, YSLEER. This CDR3 has 17 residues. CDR3 nucleotide sequence: TGCGCCAGCAGCCAAGAAAGGCTAGAAGAGTGGCCCAATGAGCAGTTCTTC. Its protein is CASSQERLEEWPNEQFF.

About this clonotype: A much larger clone is a single base away; this may be a read error. The chain carries TRBV14 and TRBJ2-7, with a tentative D call TRBD1 (6 bases). The CDR3 runs to 13 residues. Germline CDR1 and CDR2: SGHDN and FVKESK. The CDR3, as DNA: TGTGCCAGCAGCCGCGGACAGCTCTACGAGCGGTACTTC. It specifies CASSRGQLYERYF.

This clonotype is medium-sized. V is TRBV4-2 and J is TRBJ2-3; D is possibly TRBD2 (6 bases). The CDR3 contains 18 residues. The germline V and J ends were trimmed by 1 base and 6 bases, with 23 bases remaining between them. Germline CDR1 and CDR2: LGHNA and YNFKEQ. DNA of the CDR3: TGTGCCAGCAGCCAAGTTTATCCCCGGGACTTCGGGTCGGATACGCAGTATTTT. Its translation is CASSQVYPRDFGSDTQYF.

J is TRBJ2-3 and V is TRBV5-1; 11 bases are a match to TRBD2. The CDR3 has 20 amino acids. Germline V lookup: CDR1 SGHRS, CDR2 YFSETQ. Trimming cost V 4 bases and J 4 bases; bases outside gene matches: 20. The CDR3, as DNA: TGCGCCAGCAGCGGGACGGCTAATAGCGGGAGGGCCTATAGAGCAGATACGCAGTATTTT. This encodes CASSGTANSGRAYRADTQYF. Supplemented by reference TRBV5-1 and TRBJ2-3, the full variable domain reads KAGVTQTPRYLIKTRGQQVTLSCSPISGHRSVSWYQQTPGQGLQFLFEYFSETQRNKGNFPGRFSGRQFSNSRSEMNVSTLELGDSALYLCASSGTANSGRAYRADTQYFGPGTRLTVL.

V is TRBV12-5 and J is TRBJ1-6; no clear D. The germline V gene has CDR1 LGHNT and CDR2 FRNRAP. The CDR3 contains 14 residues. With 1 base removed from V and 6 bases from J, the gap between germline ends came to 7 bases. The CDR3 DNA sequence: TGTGCTAGTGGTTTGGGGCTCCCTAATTCACCCCTCCACTTT. Translation: CASGLGLPNSPLHF.

Comments on this clonotype: Mismatch with germline at one junction end may stem from a read error. The rearrangement uses TRBV5-3 and TRBJ2-5; the match to TRBD2 covers 9 bases. TRBV5-3 is an ORF; its function is uncertain. The CDR3 has 15 residues. DNA for the CDR3: TGTGCCAGCAGCTTTCGCGGGAGGGCCTTGGAGACCCAGTACTTC. Translated, it gives CASSFRGRALETQYF.

Regarding this clonotype: The junction shows a germline mismatch at one end, possibly a read error. The chain couples TRBV7-6 to TRBJ2-6, with 7 bases aligning to TRBD2. The germline V gene encodes CDR1 SGHVS and CDR2 FNYEAQ. There are 15 residues in the CDR3. The CDR3, as DNA: TGTGCCAACAGCTTGGGGACTACTGGGGCCAACGTCCTGACTTTC. Its translation is CANSLGTTGANVLTF. Using reference TRBV7-6 and TRBJ2-6 for the parts outside the CDR3, the full variable domain is GAGVSQSPRYKVTKRGQDVALRCDPISGHVSLYWYRQALGQGPEFLTYFNYEAQQDKSGLPNDRFSAERPEGSISTLTIQRTEQRDSAMYRCANSLGTTGANVLTFGAGSRLTVL.

The rearrangement joins TRBV11-3 to TRBJ1-1; TRBD1 is a possible D gene (6 bases). Germline V gene sequence: CDR1 SGHNT, CDR2 YENEEA. V shed 3 bases and J shed 3 bases, with 11 bases lying between them. This CDR3 is built from 14 residues. The CDR3 region is CASSLGGGHTEAFF. For the CDR3, the DNA is TGTGCCAGCAGCTTGGGAGGGGGTCACACTGAAGCTTTCTTT.

This clonotype was recorded many times. The gene calls are TRBV19 and TRBJ2-7; unclear D gene. CDR3 length: 15 residues. In germline, CDR1 is LNHDA, CDR2 SQIVND (reference sequence). Between the trimmed V and J ends, which lost 0 bases and 5 bases, there was a span of 14 bases. The CDR3 spells CASSIDIVRVHEQYF. For the CDR3, the DNA is TGTGCCAGTAGTATAGATATAGTACGGGTCCACGAGCAGTACTTC.